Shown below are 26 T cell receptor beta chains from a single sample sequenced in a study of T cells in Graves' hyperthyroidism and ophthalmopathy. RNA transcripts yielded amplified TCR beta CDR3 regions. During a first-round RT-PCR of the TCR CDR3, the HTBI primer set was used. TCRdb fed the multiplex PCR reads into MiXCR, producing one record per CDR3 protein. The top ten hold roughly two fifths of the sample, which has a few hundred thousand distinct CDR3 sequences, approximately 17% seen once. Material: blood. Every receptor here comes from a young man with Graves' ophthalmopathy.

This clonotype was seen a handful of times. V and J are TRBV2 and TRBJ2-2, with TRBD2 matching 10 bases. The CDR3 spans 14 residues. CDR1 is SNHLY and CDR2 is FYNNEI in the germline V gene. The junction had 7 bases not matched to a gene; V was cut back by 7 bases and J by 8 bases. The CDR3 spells CASMPSGGSGELFF. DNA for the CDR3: TGTGCCAGCATGCCTAGCGGGGGTTCTGGGGAGCTGTTTTTT.

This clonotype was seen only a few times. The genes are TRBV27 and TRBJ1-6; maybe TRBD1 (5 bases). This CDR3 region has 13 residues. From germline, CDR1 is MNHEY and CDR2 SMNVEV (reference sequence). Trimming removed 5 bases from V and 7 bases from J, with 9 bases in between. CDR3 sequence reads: CASSHRDNSPLHF. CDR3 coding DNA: TGTGCCAGCAGTCATAGGGACAATTCACCCCTCCACTTT.

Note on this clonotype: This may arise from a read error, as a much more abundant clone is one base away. The DNA for the CDR3 is TGCGCCAGCAGCCTATCAACCGGACGGGGGGCAGGAAATGAGCAGTTCTTC. Encoded protein: CASSLSTGRGAGNEQFF. The chain joins TRBV5-1 to TRBJ2-1; the D gene is possibly TRBD2 (7 bases). The CDR3 loop spans 17 amino acids. Germline loops: CDR1 SGHRS, CDR2 YFSETQ. V was cut by 4 bases and J by 7 bases, with 24 bases left in between. Variable domain in full (rest from reference TRBV5-1 and TRBJ2-1): KAGVTQTPRYLIKTRGQQVTLSCSPISGHRSVSWYQQTPGQGLQFLFEYFSETQRNKGNFPGRFSGRQFSNSRSEMNVSTLELGDSALYLCASSLSTGRGAGNEQFFGPGTRLTVL.

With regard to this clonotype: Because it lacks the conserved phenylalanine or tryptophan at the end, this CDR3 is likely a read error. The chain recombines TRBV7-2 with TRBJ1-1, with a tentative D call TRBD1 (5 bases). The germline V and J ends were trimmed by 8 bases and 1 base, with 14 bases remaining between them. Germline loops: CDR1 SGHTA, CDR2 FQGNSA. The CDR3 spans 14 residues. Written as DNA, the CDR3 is TGTGCCAGCTCGGGGGGGACGGCGAACACTGAAGCTTTCCTT. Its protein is CASSGGTANTEAFL.

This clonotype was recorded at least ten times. CDR3 nucleotides: TGCGCCAGCAGCCCATATGCCGGGGGCGAGAACACTGAAGCTTTCTTT. It encodes CASSPYAGGENTEAFF. The chain uses TRBV5-1 and TRBJ1-1; perhaps TRBD1 as D (6 bases). Per germline, CDR1 SGHRS and CDR2 YFSETQ. The V and J ends lost 4 bases and 1 base respectively, with 17 bases between them. The CDR3 consists of 16 residues.

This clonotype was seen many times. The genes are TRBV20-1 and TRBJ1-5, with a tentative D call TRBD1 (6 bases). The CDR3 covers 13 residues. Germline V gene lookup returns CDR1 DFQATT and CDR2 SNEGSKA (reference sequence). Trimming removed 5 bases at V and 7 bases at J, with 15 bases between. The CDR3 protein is CSAPGGPGQPQHF. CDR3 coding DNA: TGCAGTGCTCCGGGGGGCCCCGGCCAGCCCCAGCATTTT.

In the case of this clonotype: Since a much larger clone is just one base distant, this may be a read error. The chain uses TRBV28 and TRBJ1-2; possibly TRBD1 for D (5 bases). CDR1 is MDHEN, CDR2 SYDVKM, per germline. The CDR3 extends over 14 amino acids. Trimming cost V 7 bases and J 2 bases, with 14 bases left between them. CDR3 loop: CASTRGMKNYGYTF. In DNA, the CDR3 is TGTGCCAGCACCCGGGGGATGAAGAACTATGGCTACACCTTC.

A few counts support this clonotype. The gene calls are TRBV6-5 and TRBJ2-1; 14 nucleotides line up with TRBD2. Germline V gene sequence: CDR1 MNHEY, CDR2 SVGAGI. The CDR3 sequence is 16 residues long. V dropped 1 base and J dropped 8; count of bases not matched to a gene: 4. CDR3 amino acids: CASSYLTSGGAHEQFF. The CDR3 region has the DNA TGTGCCAGCAGTTACTTGACTAGCGGGGGGGCCCATGAGCAGTTCTTC.

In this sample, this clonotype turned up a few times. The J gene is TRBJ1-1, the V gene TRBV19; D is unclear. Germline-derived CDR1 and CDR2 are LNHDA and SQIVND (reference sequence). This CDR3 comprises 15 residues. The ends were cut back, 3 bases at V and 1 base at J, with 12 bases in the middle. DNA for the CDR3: TGTGCCAGTAGTATCCCCCCCCGACAGAACACTGAAGCTTTCTTT. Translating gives CASSIPPRQNTEAFF.

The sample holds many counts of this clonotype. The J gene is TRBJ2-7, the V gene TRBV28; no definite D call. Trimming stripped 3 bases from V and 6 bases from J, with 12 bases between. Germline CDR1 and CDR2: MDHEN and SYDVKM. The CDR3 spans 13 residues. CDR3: CASSLDAGSEQYF. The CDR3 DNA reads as TGTGCCAGCAGTTTGGATGCTGGGTCCGAGCAGTACTTC.

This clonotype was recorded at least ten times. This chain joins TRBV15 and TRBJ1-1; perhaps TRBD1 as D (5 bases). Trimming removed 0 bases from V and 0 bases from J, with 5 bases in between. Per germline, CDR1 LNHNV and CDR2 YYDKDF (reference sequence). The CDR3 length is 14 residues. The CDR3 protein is CATSRDRVNTEAFF. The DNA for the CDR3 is TGTGCCACCAGCAGAGACAGGGTGAACACTGAAGCTTTCTTT.

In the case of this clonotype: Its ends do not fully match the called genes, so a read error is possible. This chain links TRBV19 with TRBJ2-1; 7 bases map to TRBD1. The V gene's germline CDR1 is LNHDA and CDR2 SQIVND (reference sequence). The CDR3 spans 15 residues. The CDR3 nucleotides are TGTGCCAGTAGTATTGGGACAGAATCCTACAATGGGCAGTTCTTC. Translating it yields CASSIGTESYNGQFF.

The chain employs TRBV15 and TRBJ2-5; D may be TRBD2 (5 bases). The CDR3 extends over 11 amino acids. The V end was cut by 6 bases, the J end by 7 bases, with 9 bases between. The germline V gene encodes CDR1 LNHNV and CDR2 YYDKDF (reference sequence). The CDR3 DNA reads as TGTGCCACCAGGGGTCGGGGGACCCAGTACTTC. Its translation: CATRGRGTQYF.

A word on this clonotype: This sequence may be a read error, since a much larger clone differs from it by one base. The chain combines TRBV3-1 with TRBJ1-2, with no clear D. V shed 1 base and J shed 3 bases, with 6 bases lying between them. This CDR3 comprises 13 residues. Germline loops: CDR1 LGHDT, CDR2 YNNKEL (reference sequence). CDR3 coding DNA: TGTGCCAGCAGCCAAGGGTCACACTATGGCTACACCTTC. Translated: CASSQGSHYGYTF.

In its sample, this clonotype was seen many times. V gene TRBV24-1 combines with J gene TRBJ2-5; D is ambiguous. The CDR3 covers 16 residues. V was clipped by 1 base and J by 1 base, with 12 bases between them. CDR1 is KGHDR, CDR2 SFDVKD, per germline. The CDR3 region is CATSDFTSGSQETQYF. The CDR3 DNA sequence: TGTGCCACCAGTGATTTCACCTCTGGATCCCAAGAGACCCAGTACTTC.

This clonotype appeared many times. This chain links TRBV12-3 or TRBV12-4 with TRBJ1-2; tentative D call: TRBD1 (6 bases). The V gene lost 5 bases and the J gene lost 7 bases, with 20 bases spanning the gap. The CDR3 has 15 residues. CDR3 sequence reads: CASSPRPTGGSGYTF. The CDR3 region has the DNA TGTGCCAGCAGTCCGCGCCCGACAGGAGGGTCTGGCTACACCTTC.

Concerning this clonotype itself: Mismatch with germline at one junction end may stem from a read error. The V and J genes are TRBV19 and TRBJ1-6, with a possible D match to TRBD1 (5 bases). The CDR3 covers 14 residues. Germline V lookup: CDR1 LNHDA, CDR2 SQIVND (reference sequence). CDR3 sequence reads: CVSSMRQQNSPLHF. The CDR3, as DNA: TGTGTCAGTAGTATGAGACAGCAGAATTCACCCCTCCACTTT.

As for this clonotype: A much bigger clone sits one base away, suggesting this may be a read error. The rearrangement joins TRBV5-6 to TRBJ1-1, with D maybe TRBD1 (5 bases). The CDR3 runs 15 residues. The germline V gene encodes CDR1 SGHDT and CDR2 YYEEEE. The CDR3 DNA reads TGTGCCAGCAGCTTTGGCCCGGGGGAGAACACTGGAGCTTTCTTT. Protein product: CASSFGPGENTGAFF.

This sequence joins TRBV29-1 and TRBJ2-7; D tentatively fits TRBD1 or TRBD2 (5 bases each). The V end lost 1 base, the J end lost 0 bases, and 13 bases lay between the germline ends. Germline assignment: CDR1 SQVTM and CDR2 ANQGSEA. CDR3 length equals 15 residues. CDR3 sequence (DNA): TGCAGCGTTGAAGTGAGGGGCGCCAGCTCCTACGAGCAGTACTTC. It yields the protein CSVEVRGASSYEQYF.

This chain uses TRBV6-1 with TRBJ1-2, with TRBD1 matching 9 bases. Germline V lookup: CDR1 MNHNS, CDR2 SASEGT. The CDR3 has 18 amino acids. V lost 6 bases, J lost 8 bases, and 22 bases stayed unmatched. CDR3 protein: CASRGVGQGVWLRRGYTF. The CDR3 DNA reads TGTGCCAGCAGGGGGGTGGGACAGGGCGTATGGTTGCGTCGAGGCTACACCTTC.

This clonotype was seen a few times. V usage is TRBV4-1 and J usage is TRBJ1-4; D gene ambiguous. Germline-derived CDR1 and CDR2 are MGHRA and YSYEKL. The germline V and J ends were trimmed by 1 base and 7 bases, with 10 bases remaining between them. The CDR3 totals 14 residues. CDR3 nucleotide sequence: TGCGCCAGCAGCCAAGGGCAGTTTGTTGAAAAACTGTTTTTT. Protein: CASSQGQFVEKLFF.

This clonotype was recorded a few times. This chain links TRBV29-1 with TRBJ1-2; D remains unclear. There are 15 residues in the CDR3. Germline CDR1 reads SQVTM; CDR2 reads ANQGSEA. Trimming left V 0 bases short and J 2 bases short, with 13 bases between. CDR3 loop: CSVEDPTPWNYGYTF. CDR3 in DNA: TGCAGCGTTGAAGATCCCACTCCCTGGAACTATGGCTACACCTTC.

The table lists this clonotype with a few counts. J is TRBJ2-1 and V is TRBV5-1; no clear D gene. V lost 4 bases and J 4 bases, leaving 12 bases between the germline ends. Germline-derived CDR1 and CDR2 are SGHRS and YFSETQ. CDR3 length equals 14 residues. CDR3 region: CASSDGLGYNEQFF. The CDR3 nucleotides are TGCGCCAGCAGCGACGGTCTTGGGTACAATGAGCAGTTCTTC.

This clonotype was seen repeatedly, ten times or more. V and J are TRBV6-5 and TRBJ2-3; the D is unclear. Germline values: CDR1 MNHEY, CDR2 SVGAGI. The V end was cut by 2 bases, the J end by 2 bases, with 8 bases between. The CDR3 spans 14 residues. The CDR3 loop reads CASSYTQTTDTQYF. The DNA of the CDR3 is TGTGCCAGCAGTTACACCCAGACCACAGATACGCAGTATTTT.

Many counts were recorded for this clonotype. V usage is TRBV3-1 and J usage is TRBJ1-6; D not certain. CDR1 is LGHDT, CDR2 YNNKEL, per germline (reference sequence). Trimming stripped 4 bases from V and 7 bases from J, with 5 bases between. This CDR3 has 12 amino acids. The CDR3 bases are TGTGCCAGCAGCCCCAGGAATTCACCCCTCCACTTT. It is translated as CASSPRNSPLHF. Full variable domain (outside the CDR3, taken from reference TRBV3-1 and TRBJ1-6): DTAVSQTPKYLVTQMGNDKSIKCEQNLGHDTMYWYKQDSKKFLKIMFSYNNKELIINETVPNRFSPKSPDKAHLNLHINSLELGDSAVYFCASSPRNSPLHFGNGTRLTVT.

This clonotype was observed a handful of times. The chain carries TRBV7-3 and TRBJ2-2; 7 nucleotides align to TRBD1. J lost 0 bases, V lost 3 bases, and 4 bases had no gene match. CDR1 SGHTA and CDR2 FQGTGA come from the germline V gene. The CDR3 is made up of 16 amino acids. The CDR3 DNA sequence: TGTGCCAGCAGCTTCTCCGGGACAGCGAACACCGGGGAGCTGTTTTTT. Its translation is CASSFSGTANTGELFF.